Here is one T cell receptor (beta chain) with its context. Per the original data handling: Amplification of reference gene primers was used by the study to estimate nucleated cell counts. Produced via immunoSEQ multiplex PCR; TCRdb's table is partial and in-frame only. V and J calls and clone size are as listed in that table; D and trimming were resolved from the DNA. The sample includes around 700,000 clones, about nine tenths of them seen just once. The entry originates in a study of blood T cell repertoires in COVID-19. Whole-study context: Samples of COVID-19 (acute and convalescent) were obtained from the United States, Italy and Spain.

Unmatched junction bases numbered 7, after V lost 4 bases and J lost 4 bases. There are 14 residues in the CDR3. From germline, CDR1 is SGDLS and CDR2 YYNGEE. Sequenced: peripheral blood. The rearrangement joins TRBV9 to TRBJ2-7, with 8 bases fitting TRBD2. The TCR was taken from a woman in her late teens or twenties with acute or convalescent COVID-19. CDR3 residues: CASSPRGGKYEQYF. The DNA for the CDR3 is TGTGCCAGCAGCCCCCGGGGGGGTAAATACGAGCAGTACTTC. Combining the CDR3 with reference TRBV9 and TRBJ2-7 gives the whole variable domain DSGVTQTPKHLITATGQRVTLRCSPRSGDLSVYWYQQSLDQGLQFLIQYYNGEERAKGNILERFSAQQFPDLHSELNLSSLELGDSALYFCASSPRGGKYEQYFGPGTRLTVT.